This record looks at one TCR beta chain sequence and its context. Its antigen has not been determined. No base quality values were provided; no much bigger clone lies one nucleotide off. For CDR1 and CDR2, the germline V gene (reference sequence) lists WNHNN and SYGVQD. The germline V end is reduced by 4 bases and the J end by 3 bases; junction bases left unmatched: 15. Reading from cysteine to phenylalanine, the CDR3 counts 17 amino acids. Only the CDR3 DNA stays, 51 bases, in frame from base 1. Taken with the paper, the label for time point translates to: newly diagnosed GD, antithyroid drugs for less than 3 months. For both TCR sequencing and RNA sequencing, RNA was extracted from PBMCs using TRIzol. The diagnosis of Graves' disease followed American Thyroid Association guidelines. Recruitment of patients was carried out at an endocrinology department in Xi'an, China. Each patient gave around 9.2 milliliters of peripheral blood, collected in an EDTA anticoagulant tube. PBMCs were isolated by Ficoll Paque Plus density gradient separation without further T cell sorting. An Agilent 2100 Bioanalyzer and agarose gel were used to assess RNA quality, and a NanoDrop 2000 was used to measure RNA concentration.

The library was obtained by multiplex PCR. Sequenced using an Illumina HiSeq 4000. CDR3 regions were amplified by Arm-PCR with iRepertoire HTBI primers to construct TCR beta libraries. Before sequencing, the PCR products underwent gel purification. The authors processed their data as follows. Gene usage analysis of CDR3 amino acid clonotypes used the approximately 56 TRBV and 14 to 15 TRBJ segments found across samples. COPE and FqMerger were used to merge the filtered high-quality paired reads into contigs. Contigs were aligned with BLAST to IMGT TRBV, TRBD and TRBJ reference genes, and CDR3 was defined per IMGT. Highly expanded clones were defined as clonotypes with a frequency above 0.1%. Repertoire diversity was measured by Shannon entropy, and V-J evenness by the Gini coefficient. A clonotype found in more than one individual was treated as public. Starting from the raw public reads, TCRdb applied fastp trimming at Q25, assembled clones with MiXCR and retained in-frame beta chains. Rows matching on CDR3 protein sequence are summarized as one entry with the most common DNA and genes. TCRdb's processing, not the authors', yielded these V and J calls. For this sample the table gives a few hundred thousand distinct CDR3 sequences, of which 14% were detected only once. Over 15% of the sample goes to the ten largest clones.

This sample stems from a study of regulatory T cells in long-lasting Graves disease (dated by TCRdb to about 2021). With respect to the entire study: Antithyroid drugs had been taken for less than 3 months by newly diagnosed Graves' disease patients. The study took place in China and was registered as a clinical trial. A total of around 35 samples were covered by TCR sequencing, comprising 13 persistent and around 20 newly diagnosed Graves' disease patients. Persistent Graves' disease patients were compared with newly diagnosed Graves' disease patients by peripheral blood TCR sequencing and RNA sequencing.

The full study reports these points: Because the primary lesion, thyroid tissue, could not be accessed, the study looked at peripheral blood alone. Persistent patients shared more public clonotypes among themselves (approximately 2,500) than newly diagnosed patients did (more than 850). Persistent Graves' disease patients showed lower TCR Shannon entropy and fewer highly expanded clones than newly diagnosed patients, suggesting clonal expansion. The authors acknowledged the small sample size as a limitation that may reduce accuracy. Sequencing and analysis were restricted to the TCR beta chain. TRBV28, TRBJ1-2 and TRBJ2-5 were preferentially used in persistent disease, while TRBV20-1 and TRBJ2-1 were favored in newly diagnosed disease.

Separately, the same data were catalogued under a study of T cells in Graves' hyperthyroidism and ophthalmopathy. As described in the second report: A patient counted as having stable Graves' hyperthyroidism if no progression to ophthalmopathy occurred over 18 months of follow-up. Hyperthyroidism patients were aged 18 to 65 years and newly diagnosed, with disease duration of less than 2 months. Patients with uncontrolled infections, other autoimmune diseases, pregnancy or lactation were excluded. Diagnoses were established on the basis of clinical symptoms, serum thyroxine and TRAb, thyroid ultrasound, and orbital computed tomography. A first-round RT-PCR of the TCR CDR3 used the HTBI primer set with the Qiagen OneStep RT-PCR kit. Blood samples also contained most of the expanded thyroid clonotypes (frequency above 0.001), which suggests that blood repertoires may reflect thyroid immune responses. In cross-validation, a model built on a 13 V-J signature told ophthalmopathy apart from stable hyperthyroidism with 85% to 90% sensitivity and approximately 81% specificity, and in testing the same model reached 80%/75%. In validation, the model predicted progression to ophthalmopathy with approximately 69% sensitivity and about 73% specificity, a median of about 6 months before onset. A discovery cohort of about 96 patients, roughly 43 with Graves' ophthalmopathy and about 58 with stable Graves' hyperthyroidism, was used to find distinguishing TCR V-J signatures. Prospective prediction of ophthalmopathy was tested in an independent validation cohort of some 19 hyperthyroidism patients and some 17 patients who later progressed to ophthalmopathy. The 90 to 100 discovery patients were randomly divided into training and test sets at a 7:3 ratio. Thyroid tissue and blood T-cell repertoires from six Graves' hyperthyroidism patients were also compared in the study. After sampling, hyperthyroidism patients received methimazole starting at 30 mg daily, and ophthalmopathy patients received high-dose intravenous methylprednisolone. Libraries were constructed in a second round of multiplex PCR, after which size selection and purification were carried out. Libraries were sequenced paired-end with 100 bp reads on an Illumina HiSeq2000. SOAPnuke was used to process the raw data, removing reads that contained adapters or uncalled bases, had a mean Phred below 15, or lacked an exact match to the constant primer or identifier. COPE v1.2.5 was used to merge the high-quality paired reads, and each unique nucleotide sequence was defined as a clonotype. Clonotypes were aligned to IMGT TRBV, TRBD and TRBJ reference segments using MiTCR v1.1. Only V-J combinations with frequency above 0.0001, covering roughly 99% of repertoires, were analysed. A TCS score was defined as the ratio of F50 (clonal expansion) to E x V (chaos), with BLOSUM62-based TCRdist applied between CDR3 peptides within each V-J. Welch's t-statistics and random forest reduced some 510 V-J features to 13, which were used in a naive Bayes classifier (R e1071). No statistical method was used to fix the sample size in advance, and group allocation was not hidden from the investigators. The paper reports TCR Vbeta CDR3 sequencing of some 140 peripheral blood samples: around 45 ophthalmopathy, fewer than 80 hyperthyroidism and 17 progressor patients.

The sequenced sample was peripheral blood mononuclear cells (PBMCs), obtained at new diagnosis, from a patient treated with antithyroid drugs. The V and J genes are TRBV10-1 and TRBJ2-7; 7 middle bases align to TRBD2. The sequence derives from a woman between 45 and 60 years old with Graves disease. Donor details come from another sample of the same person, matched by shared clones. CDR3 region: CASSAPGGGSYFYEQYF. The DNA sequence follows: TGCGCCAGCAGTGCGCCCGGAGGCGGGAGTTATTTCTACGAGCAGTACTTC.